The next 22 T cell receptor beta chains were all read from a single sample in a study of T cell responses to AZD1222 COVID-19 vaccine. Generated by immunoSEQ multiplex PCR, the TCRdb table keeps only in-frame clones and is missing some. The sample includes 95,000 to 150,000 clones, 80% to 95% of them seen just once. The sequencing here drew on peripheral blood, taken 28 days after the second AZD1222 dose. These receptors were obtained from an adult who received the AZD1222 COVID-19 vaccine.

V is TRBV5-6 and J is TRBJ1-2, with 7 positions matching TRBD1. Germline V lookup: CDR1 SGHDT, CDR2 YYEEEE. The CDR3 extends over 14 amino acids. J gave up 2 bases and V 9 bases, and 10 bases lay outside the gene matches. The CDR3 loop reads CATSPGQRNYGYTF. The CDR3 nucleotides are TGTGCCACCTCGCCGGGACAGCGAAACTATGGCTACACCTTC.

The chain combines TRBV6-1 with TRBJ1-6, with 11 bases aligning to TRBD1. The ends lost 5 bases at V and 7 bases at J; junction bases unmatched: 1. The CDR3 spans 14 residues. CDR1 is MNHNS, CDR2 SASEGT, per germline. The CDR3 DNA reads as TGTGCCAGCAGTTGGGACAGGGGGAATTCACCCCTCCACTTT. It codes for CASSWDRGNSPLHF.

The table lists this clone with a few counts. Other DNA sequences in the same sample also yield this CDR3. CDR3 in amino acids: CASSLPPKETQYF. CDR3 sequence (DNA): TGTGCCAGCAGCTTACCTCCGAAAGAGACCCAGTACTTC. This chain joins TRBV7-9 and TRBJ2-5; D is unclear. The CDR3 runs 13 residues. The ends were cut back, 2 bases at V and 3 bases at J, with 7 bases in the middle. The germline CDR1 and CDR2 sequences are SEHNR and FQNEAQ (reference sequence).

CDR3 nucleotides: TGTGCCAGCAGTTACAACCGGGGAAGCAATCAGCCCCAGCATTTT. Translation: CASSYNRGSNQPQHF. The chain links TRBV6-5 to TRBJ1-5; the D is unclear. Trimming left V 2 bases short and J 1 base short, with 9 bases between. This CDR3 spans 15 amino acids. Germline V lookup: CDR1 MNHEY, CDR2 SVGAGI.

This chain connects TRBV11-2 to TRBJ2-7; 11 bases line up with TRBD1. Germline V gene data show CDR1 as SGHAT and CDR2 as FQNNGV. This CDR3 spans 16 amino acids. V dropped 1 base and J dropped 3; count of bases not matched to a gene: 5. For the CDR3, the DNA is TGTGCCAGCAGCTTAGTAGTCGGGACAGGGGGCTACGAGCAGTACTTC. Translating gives CASSLVVGTGGYEQYF.

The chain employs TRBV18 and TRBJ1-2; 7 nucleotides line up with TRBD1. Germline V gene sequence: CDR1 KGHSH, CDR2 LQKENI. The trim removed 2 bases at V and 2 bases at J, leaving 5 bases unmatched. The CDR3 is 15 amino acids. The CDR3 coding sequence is TGTGCCAGCTCACCATCGCAGGGGGTAAACTATGGCTACACCTTC. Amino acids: CASSPSQGVNYGYTF.

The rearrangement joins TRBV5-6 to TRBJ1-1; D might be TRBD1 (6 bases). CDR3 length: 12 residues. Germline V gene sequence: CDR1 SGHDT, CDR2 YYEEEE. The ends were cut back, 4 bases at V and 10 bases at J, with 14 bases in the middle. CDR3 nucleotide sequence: TGTGCCAGCAGCCGAGGACAGTTTACAGCTTTCTTT. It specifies CASSRGQFTAFF.

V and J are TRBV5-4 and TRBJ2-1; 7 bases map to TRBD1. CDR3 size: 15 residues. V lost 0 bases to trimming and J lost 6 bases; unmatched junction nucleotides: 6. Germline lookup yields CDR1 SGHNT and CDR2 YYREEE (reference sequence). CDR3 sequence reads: CASSLDRGFGNEQFF. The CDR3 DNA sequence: TGTGCCAGCAGCTTGGACAGGGGATTCGGCAATGAGCAGTTCTTC.

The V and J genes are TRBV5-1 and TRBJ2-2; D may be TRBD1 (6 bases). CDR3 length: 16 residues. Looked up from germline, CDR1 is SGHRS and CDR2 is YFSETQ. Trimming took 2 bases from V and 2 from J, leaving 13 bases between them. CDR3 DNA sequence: TGCGCCAGCAGCTTATTTCCAGGGGTCAACACCGGGGAGCTGTTTTTT. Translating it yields CASSLFPGVNTGELFF. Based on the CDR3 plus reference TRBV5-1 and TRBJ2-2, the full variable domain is KAGVTQTPRYLIKTRGQQVTLSCSPISGHRSVSWYQQTPGQGLQFLFEYFSETQRNKGNFPGRFSGRQFSNSRSEMNVSTLELGDSALYLCASSLFPGVNTGELFFGEGSRLTVL.

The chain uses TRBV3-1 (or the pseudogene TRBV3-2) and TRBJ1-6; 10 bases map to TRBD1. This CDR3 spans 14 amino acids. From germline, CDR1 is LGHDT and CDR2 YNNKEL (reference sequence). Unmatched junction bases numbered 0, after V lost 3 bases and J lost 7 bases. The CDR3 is CASSQGQGNSPLHF. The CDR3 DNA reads TGTGCCAGCAGCCAGGGACAGGGGAATTCACCCCTCCACTTT.

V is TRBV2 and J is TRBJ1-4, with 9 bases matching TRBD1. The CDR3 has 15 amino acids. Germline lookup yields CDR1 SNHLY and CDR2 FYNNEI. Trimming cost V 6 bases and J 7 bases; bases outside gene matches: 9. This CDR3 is CASRDRGSIGEKLFF. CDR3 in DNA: TGTGCCAGCAGGGACAGGGGTAGTATCGGTGAAAAACTGTTTTTT.

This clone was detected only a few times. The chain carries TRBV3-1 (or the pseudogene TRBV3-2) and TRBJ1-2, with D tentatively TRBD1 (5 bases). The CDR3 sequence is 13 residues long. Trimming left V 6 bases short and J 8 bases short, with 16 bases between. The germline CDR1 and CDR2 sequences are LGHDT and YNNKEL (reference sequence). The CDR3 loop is CASSLDGAGGYTF. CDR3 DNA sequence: TGTGCCAGCAGTCTAGACGGGGCAGGGGGCTACACCTTC.

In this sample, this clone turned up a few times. The CDR3 loop reads CASRERRGTQYF. CDR3 DNA: TGTGCCAGCAGGGAAAGAAGGGGTACGCAGTATTTT. The chain is built from TRBV7-2 and TRBJ2-3; tentative D call: TRBD1 (5 bases). This CDR3 is 12 amino acids long. Trimming pared 6 bases from V and 8 bases from J, leaving 12 bases between. Germline CDR1 and CDR2: SGHTA and FQGNSA.

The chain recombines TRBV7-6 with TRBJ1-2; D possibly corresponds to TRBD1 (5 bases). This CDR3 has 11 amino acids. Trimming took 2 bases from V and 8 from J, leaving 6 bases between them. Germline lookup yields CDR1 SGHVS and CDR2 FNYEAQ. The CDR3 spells CASSLSGGYTF. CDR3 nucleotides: TGTGCCAGCAGCTTATCAGGGGGCTACACCTTC.

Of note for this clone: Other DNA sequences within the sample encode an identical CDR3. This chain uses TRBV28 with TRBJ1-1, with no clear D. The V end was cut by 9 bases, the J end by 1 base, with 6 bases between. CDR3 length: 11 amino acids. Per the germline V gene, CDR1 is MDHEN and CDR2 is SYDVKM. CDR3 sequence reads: CASGRNTEAFF. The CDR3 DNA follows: TGTGCCAGTGGGAGGAACACTGAAGCTTTCTTT.

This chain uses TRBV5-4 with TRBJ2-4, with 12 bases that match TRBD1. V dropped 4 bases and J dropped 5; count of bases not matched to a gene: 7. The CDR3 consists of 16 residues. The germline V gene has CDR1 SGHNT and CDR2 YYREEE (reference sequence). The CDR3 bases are TGTGCCAGCAGCGATCCGGGACAGGGGGCCCAAAACATTCAGTACTTC. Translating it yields CASSDPGQGAQNIQYF.

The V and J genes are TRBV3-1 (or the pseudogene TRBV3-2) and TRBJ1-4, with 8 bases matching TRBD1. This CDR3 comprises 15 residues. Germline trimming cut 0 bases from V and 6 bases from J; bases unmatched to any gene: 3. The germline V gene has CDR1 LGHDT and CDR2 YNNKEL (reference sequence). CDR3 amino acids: CASSQDGQGYEKLFF. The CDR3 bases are TGTGCCAGCAGCCAAGATGGACAGGGATATGAAAAACTGTTTTTT.

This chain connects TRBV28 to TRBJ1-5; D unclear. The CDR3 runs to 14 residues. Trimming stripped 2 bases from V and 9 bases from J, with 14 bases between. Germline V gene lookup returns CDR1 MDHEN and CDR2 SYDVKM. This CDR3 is CASSLVAPPTPQHF. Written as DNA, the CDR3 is TGTGCCAGCAGTTTAGTGGCCCCCCCGACGCCCCAGCATTTT.

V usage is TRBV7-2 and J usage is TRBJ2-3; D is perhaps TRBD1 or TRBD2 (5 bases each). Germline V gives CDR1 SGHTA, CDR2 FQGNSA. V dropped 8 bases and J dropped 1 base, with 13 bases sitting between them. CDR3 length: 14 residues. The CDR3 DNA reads TGTGCCAGCCGCCCGGGACGGCGCACAGATACGCAGTATTTT. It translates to CASRPGRRTDTQYF.

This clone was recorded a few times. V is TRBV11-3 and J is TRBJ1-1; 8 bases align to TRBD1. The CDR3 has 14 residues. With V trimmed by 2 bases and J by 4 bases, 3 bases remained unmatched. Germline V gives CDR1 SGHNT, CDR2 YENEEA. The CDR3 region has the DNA TGTGCCAGCAGCTTATCGCAGGGGGCCACTGAAGCTTTCTTT. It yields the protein CASSLSQGATEAFF. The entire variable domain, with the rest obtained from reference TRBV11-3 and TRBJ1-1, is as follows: EAGVVQSPRYKIIEKKQPVAFWCNPISGHNTLYWYLQNLGQGPELLIRYENEEAVDDSQLPKDRFSAERLKGVDSTLKIQPAELGDSAVYLCASSLSQGATEAFFGQGTRLTVV.

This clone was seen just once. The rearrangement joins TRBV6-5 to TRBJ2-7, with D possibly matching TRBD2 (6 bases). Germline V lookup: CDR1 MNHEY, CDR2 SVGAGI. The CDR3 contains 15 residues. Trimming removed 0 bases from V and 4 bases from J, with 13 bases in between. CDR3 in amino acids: CASSYSPPGVYEQYF. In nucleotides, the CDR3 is TGTGCCAGCAGTTACTCCCCCCCGGGAGTGTACGAGCAGTACTTC.

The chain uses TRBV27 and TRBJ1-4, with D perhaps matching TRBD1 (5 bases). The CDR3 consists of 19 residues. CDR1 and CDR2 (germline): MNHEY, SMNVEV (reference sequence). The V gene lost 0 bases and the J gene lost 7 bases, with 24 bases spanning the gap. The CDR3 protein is CASSLSPPGPLIGSEKLFF. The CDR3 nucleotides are TGTGCCAGCAGTTTATCGCCCCCGGGGCCCTTAATTGGGAGTGAAAAACTGTTTTTT.